This TCR beta chain was captured in a study of CD8 T cells in Susac syndrome. Study context: Among the sequenced Susac syndrome patients, over five had active disease while eight or nine were in remission.

The V gene's germline CDR1 is SEHNR and CDR2 FQNEAQ (reference sequence). CDR3 size: 15 residues. Trimming pared 0 bases from V and 4 bases from J, leaving 12 bases between. The study's findings and limits: Susac-specific public clones in total CD8+ repertoires numbered roughly 17; in CD8+ TEMRA repertoires, they numbered a few.

The sequenced target, TCR beta, came from blood CD8+ and CD4+ T cells. The recently defined diagnostic criteria for definite or probable disease were met by the Susac syndrome patients. Random hexamers were used to reverse transcribe 0.5 to 1 ug of RNA. TCRdb recomputed calls from the immunoSEQ multiplex PCR reads with MiXCR, one row per CDR3 protein. In the table there are tens of thousands of distinct CDR3 sequences, 96% of which are singletons. As regards this clonotype: Its antigen is as yet unknown.

The sequenced sample consisted of CD8+ T cells from PBMCs. This TCR came from a human donor with Susac syndrome. The chain uses TRBV7-9 and TRBJ1-2; D remains unclear. The DNA of the CDR3 is TGTGCCAGCAGCTTAGCCGCAGGCATCGGCTATGGCTACACCTTC. Translation: CASSLAAGIGYGYTF.